A single sample gave rise to the 18 T cell receptor beta chains below, sequenced in a study of PD-L1 blockade in urothelial cancer. Profiling relied on immunoSEQ multiplex PCR, and the TCRdb table lists in-frame clones only, not all of them. The table lists 50,000 or so clones, around 77% of them singletons, with around 3.4% in the top ten. The input for sequencing was PBMCs, taken around atezolizumab (anti-PD-L1) treatment. The origin of the receptors is a man aged 70 or older with urothelial cancer.

The rearrangement joins TRBV7-6 to TRBJ1-1, with TRBD1 matching over 7 bases. Germline trimming cut 3 bases from V and 6 bases from J; bases unmatched to any gene: 7. Germline CDR1 reads SGHVS; CDR2 reads FNYEAQ. The CDR3 consists of 14 residues. The CDR3: CASSFKNQGAEAFF. The CDR3, as DNA: TGTGCCAGCAGCTTTAAAAATCAGGGGGCTGAAGCTTTCTTT.

This clone was seen more than once but under ten times. The V and J genes are TRBV11-2 and TRBJ2-3, with 8 positions matching TRBD1. CDR1 is SGHAT and CDR2 is FQNNGV in the germline V gene. Trimming cost V 6 bases and J 7 bases; bases outside gene matches: 3. The CDR3 has 12 amino acids. The CDR3 DNA reads as TGTGCCAGCAGATCAGGGGGCTATACGCAGTATTTT. Its translation: CASRSGGYTQYF. The entire variable domain, with the rest obtained from reference TRBV11-2 and TRBJ2-3, is as follows: EAGVAQSPRYKIIEKRQSVAFWCNPISGHATLYWYQQILGQGPKLLIQFQNNGVVDDSQLPKDRFSAERLKGVDSTLKIQPAKLEDSAVYLCASRSGGYTQYFGPGTRLTVL.

The chain couples TRBV11-3 to TRBJ2-1; D is undetermined. The CDR3 totals 15 residues. Trimming pared 5 bases from V and 6 bases from J, leaving 17 bases between. The germline V gene encodes CDR1 SGHNT and CDR2 YENEEA. CDR3 DNA sequence: TGTGCCAGCAGCGCCCGGTTGGGCCCCTCCAATGAGCAGTTCTTC. Protein sequence: CASSARLGPSNEQFF.

This chain connects TRBV11-2 to TRBJ1-1, with D tentatively TRBD1 (6 bases). The CDR3 length is 12 residues. Trimming shortened V by 3 bases and J by 11 bases, and 13 bases separated the two germline ends. From germline, CDR1 is SGHAT and CDR2 FQNNGV. The CDR3 loop reads CASSLKGQGAFF. The CDR3 DNA reads as TGTGCCAGCAGCTTGAAGGGACAAGGGGCTTTCTTT.

The chain joins TRBV19 to TRBJ2-5; 7 positions match TRBD1. Germline values: CDR1 LNHDA, CDR2 SQIVND (reference sequence). J gave up 2 bases and V 7 bases, and 7 bases lay outside the gene matches. The CDR3 is 14 amino acids. CDR3 in amino acids: CASTPTGSQETQYF. Here the CDR3 DNA reads TGTGCCAGTACTCCGACAGGGTCACAAGAGACCCAGTACTTC. Drawing the rest from reference TRBV19 and TRBJ2-5, the complete variable domain is DGGITQSPKYLFRKEGQNVTLSCEQNLNHDAMYWYRQDPGQGLRLIYYSQIVNDFQKGDIAEGYSVSREKKESFPLTVTSAQKNPTAFYLCASTPTGSQETQYFGPGTRLLVL.

The chain recombines TRBV5-4 with TRBJ1-5; D not certain. CDR3 length: 15 residues. Per germline, CDR1 SGHNT and CDR2 YYREEE (reference sequence). V was trimmed by 0 bases and J by 0 bases, leaving 7 bases between them. DNA for the CDR3: TGTGCCAGCAGCTTGGGCGGGGATAGCAATCAGCCCCAGCATTTT. Protein: CASSLGGDSNQPQHF. Drawing the rest from reference TRBV5-4 and TRBJ1-5, the complete variable domain is ETGVTQSPTHLIKTRGQQVTLRCSSQSGHNTVSWYQQALGQGPQFIFQYYREEENGRGNFPPRFSGLQFPNYSSELNVNALELDDSALYLCASSLGGDSNQPQHFGDGTRLSIL.

The chain recombines TRBV7-2 with TRBJ2-5, with TRBD2 identical over 9 bases. The ends lost 1 base at V and 4 bases at J; junction bases unmatched: 4. The CDR3 is 15 residues long. Per germline, CDR1 SGHTA and CDR2 FQGNSA. The CDR3, as DNA: TGTGCCAGCAGCTTAGTTAGCGGGGGTGGAGAGACCCAGTACTTC. This translates into CASSLVSGGGETQYF.

In its sample, this clone was seen a few times. V is TRBV2 and J is TRBJ2-7, with 8 nucleotides matching TRBD2. This CDR3 region has 12 residues. Losses at the gene ends were 7 bases for V and 5 bases for J; bases not matched to a gene: 4. CDR1 and CDR2 (germline): SNHLY, FYNNEI. The CDR3 DNA is TGTGCCAGCACCCTTAGCGGGAACGAGCAGTACTTC. Protein sequence: CASTLSGNEQYF.

This chain connects TRBV2 to TRBJ2-7, with TRBD1 identical over 8 bases. V trimming: 5 bases; J trimming: 3 bases; junction bases outside the gene matches: 9. This CDR3 has 15 residues. The germline V gene encodes CDR1 SNHLY and CDR2 FYNNEI. The CDR3 DNA sequence: TGTGCCAGCAGTTCCGGGACAGGAGTCTTCTACGAGCAGTACTTC. Protein product: CASSSGTGVFYEQYF.

V gene TRBV9 combines with J gene TRBJ2-2, with 8 bases lining up with TRBD2. V shed 0 bases, J shed 1 base, and the junction held 2 bases outside the gene matches. Germline CDR1 and CDR2: SGDLS and YYNGEE. This CDR3 region has 16 residues. The DNA for the CDR3 is TGTGCCAGCAGCGTAGGACTAGCGAGGAACACCGGGGAGCTGTTTTTT. It encodes CASSVGLARNTGELFF.

CDR3 in DNA: TGTGCCAGCAGCCAAGAAGCGGGGGTGGACCAGTACTTC. Translating gives CASSQEAGVDQYF. The V call is TRBV4-2, the J call TRBJ2-5; 8 nucleotides align to TRBD2. V lost 0 bases, J lost 10 bases, and 4 bases stayed unmatched. Looked up from germline, CDR1 is LGHNA and CDR2 is YNFKEQ. This CDR3 contains 13 residues.

The CDR3 here is CASSPTGGSSTDTQYF. CDR3 DNA: TGTGCCAGTAGTCCGACAGGGGGATCTAGCACAGATACGCAGTATTTT. V is TRBV19 and J is TRBJ2-3; 9 bases are a match to TRBD1. CDR1 is LNHDA, CDR2 SQIVND, per germline (reference sequence). Trimming removed 5 bases from V and 0 bases from J; junction bases left unmatched: 6. This CDR3 has 16 amino acids. The full variable domain, with the rest looked up from reference TRBV19 and TRBJ2-3, is DGGITQSPKYLFRKEGQNVTLSCEQNLNHDAMYWYRQDPGQGLRLIYYSQIVNDFQKGDIAEGYSVSREKKESFPLTVTSAQKNPTAFYLCASSPTGGSSTDTQYFGPGTRLTVL.

This clone showed up just a few times. The chain combines TRBV7-8 with TRBJ1-4; D might be TRBD1 (5 bases). Trimming cost V 4 bases and J 8 bases, with 14 bases left between them. Per the germline V gene, CDR1 is SGHVS and CDR2 is FQNEAQ. This CDR3 is built from 14 residues. The CDR3 sequence is CASSSGLPGEKLFF. The CDR3 DNA sequence: TGTGCCAGCAGCTCGGGACTCCCAGGGGAAAAACTGTTTTTT.

The rearrangement uses TRBV2 and TRBJ1-3; D is unresolved. Germline V CDR1 and CDR2: SNHLY, FYNNEI. This CDR3 is built from 12 residues. V dropped 8 bases and J dropped 0 bases, with 5 bases sitting between them. The CDR3 reads CASSVSGNTIYF. In nucleotides, the CDR3 is TGTGCCAGCTCCGTCTCTGGAAACACCATATATTTT.

This chain joins TRBV5-6 and TRBJ1-5; D ambiguous. Deletions cut 3 bases from V and 11 bases from J, with 12 bases between. Germline-derived CDR1 and CDR2 are SGHDT and YYEEEE. This CDR3 has 12 residues. The CDR3 nucleotides are TGTGCCAGCAGCTACGGTTCGGGAGCCCAGCATTTT. It is translated as CASSYGSGAQHF.

The chain recombines TRBV11-2 with TRBJ1-4; D is unresolved. Germline lookup yields CDR1 SGHAT and CDR2 FQNNGV. The CDR3 extends over 15 amino acids. Deletions cut 1 base from V and 5 bases from J, with 11 bases between. CDR3 coding DNA: TGTGCCAGCAGCTTAGGAGGACTGATAAATGAAAAACTGTTTTTT. It codes for CASSLGGLINEKLFF. Combining the CDR3 with reference TRBV11-2 and TRBJ1-4 gives the whole variable domain EAGVAQSPRYKIIEKRQSVAFWCNPISGHATLYWYQQILGQGPKLLIQFQNNGVVDDSQLPKDRFSAERLKGVDSTLKIQPAKLEDSAVYLCASSLGGLINEKLFFGSGTQLSVL.

This clone was observed a few times. The V gene is TRBV11-3, the J gene TRBJ2-1; 8 bases agree with TRBD1. Trimming at V came to 5 bases and at J to 0 bases, leaving 3 bases not matched to a gene. Germline CDR1 is SGHNT and CDR2 is YENEEA. This CDR3 comprises 15 residues. The CDR3 sequence is CASSADRGSYNEQFF. CDR3 bases: TGTGCCAGCAGCGCCGACAGGGGCTCCTACAATGAGCAGTTCTTC.

The gene calls are TRBV7-9 and TRBJ2-6; no clear D. The V and J ends lost 4 bases and 0 bases respectively, with 4 bases between them. Germline V lookup: CDR1 SEHNR, CDR2 FQNEAQ (reference sequence). The CDR3 covers 14 residues. CDR3 nucleotide sequence: TGTGCCAGCAGCTATAGCTCTGGGGCCAACGTCCTGACTTTC. Its protein product is CASSYSSGANVLTF.